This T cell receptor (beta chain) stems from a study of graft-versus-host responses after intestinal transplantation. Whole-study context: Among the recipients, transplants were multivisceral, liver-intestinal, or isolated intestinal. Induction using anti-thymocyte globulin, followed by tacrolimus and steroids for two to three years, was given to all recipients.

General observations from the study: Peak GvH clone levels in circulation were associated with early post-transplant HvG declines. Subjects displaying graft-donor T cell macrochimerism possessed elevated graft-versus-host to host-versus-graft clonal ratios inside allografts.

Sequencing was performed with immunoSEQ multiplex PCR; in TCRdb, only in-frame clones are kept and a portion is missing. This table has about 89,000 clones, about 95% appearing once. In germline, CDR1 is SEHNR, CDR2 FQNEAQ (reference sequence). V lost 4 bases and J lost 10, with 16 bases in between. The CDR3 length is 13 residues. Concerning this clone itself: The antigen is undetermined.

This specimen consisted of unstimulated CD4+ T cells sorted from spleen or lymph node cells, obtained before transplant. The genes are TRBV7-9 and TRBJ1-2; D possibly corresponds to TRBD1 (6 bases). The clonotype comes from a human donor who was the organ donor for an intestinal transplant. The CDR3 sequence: CASSSLHRDPYTF. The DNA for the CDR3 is TGTGCCAGCAGCTCGCTTCACAGGGATCCCTACACCTTC.